This T cell receptor beta chain is from a study of a mutant IDH1 vaccine in newly diagnosed glioma. Whole-study context: Treated individuals were about 60% male and around 40% female, averaging 40.4 years of age. Therapy received beforehand was radiotherapy, temozolomide, or both, with most patients given both.

The V and J ends lost 5 bases and 4 bases respectively, with 12 bases between them. CDR1 is SGHDT, CDR2 YYEEEE, per germline. The CDR3 covers 13 residues. Profiled with immunoSEQ multiplex PCR; TCRdb holds only in-frame clones, not every one. There are tens of thousands of clones in the sample; approximately 80% occur only once, and 1.8% lies in the top ten. Time point specified: baseline, week 1 (first vaccination visit). As to treatment: pre-vaccination baseline after standard-of-care therapy. The donors' diagnosis was new WHO grade 3 or 4 astrocytoma that was IDH1-mutant and ATRX-lost. The chain combines TRBV5-6 with TRBJ2-5, with D possibly TRBD1 on 6 matching bases. The source is a woman aged 40 to 49 with glioma. The input for sequencing was PBMCs, taken from a glioma patient treated with radiotherapy, temozolomide or both. The CDR3, as DNA: TGTGCCAGCAGGTCACTAGGGGGAGAGACCCAGTACTTC. As protein: CASRSLGGETQYF.